One and the same sample provided the 32 T cell receptor beta chains below, sequenced in a study of vaccination effects on CD4 cells after COVID-19 (dated by TCRdb to the early 2020s). The library was prepared using the immunoSEQ multiplex PCR assay. The clones in this table, taken by TCRdb from immuneACCESS, are in-frame only. Not every clone is retained; where verified, under half of the shortfall comes from an unresolved V gene, and the cause of the rest is unknown. The sample table records 20,000 to 25,000 clones; approximately 70% of these occur just once. The ten most abundant clones make up roughly 8.7% of the sample. These TCRs are of unknown antigen specificity. To identify antigen-specific CD4+ T cell clonotypes by their expansion, the ViraFEST assay first stimulated PBMC with viral peptide pools and then applied TCR sequencing. After less than 13 days of culture, CD4+ T cells were isolated with the EasySep CD4+ T cell isolation kit. Each participant received two doses of an mRNA SARS-CoV-2 vaccine, either BNT162b2 or mRNA-1273.

Material: CD4+ T cells from PBMCs cultured with SARS-CoV-2 spike peptides, obtained after COVID-19 vaccination. The cell subset or site label, read with the paper, signifies: SARS-CoV-2 spike overlapping peptide pool stimulation. All receptors derive from a human donor who received a COVID-19 vaccine.

The chain carries TRBV18 and TRBJ1-4; D call uncertain. In germline, CDR1 is KGHSH, CDR2 LQKENI. The ends were cut back, 4 bases at V and 8 bases at J, with 5 bases in the middle. CDR3 length: 11 residues. CDR3 DNA sequence: TGTGCCAGCTCACGCCGGGAAAAACTGTTTTTT. Amino acid sequence: CASSRREKLFF.

V and J are TRBV6-5 and TRBJ2-1, with D possibly matching TRBD2 (5 bases). The CDR3 consists of 14 residues. Trimming shortened V by 6 bases and J by 0 bases, and 9 bases separated the two germline ends. The germline CDR1 and CDR2 sequences are MNHEY and SVGAGI. The CDR3 DNA is TGTGCCAGCAGCGAGGGTAGCTCCTACAATGAGCAGTTCTTC. The encoded protein is CASSEGSSYNEQFF.

V and J are TRBV3-1 (or the pseudogene TRBV3-2) and TRBJ2-7; TRBD2 aligns across 12 bases. Unmatched junction bases numbered 13, after V lost 4 bases and J lost 0 bases. CDR1 and CDR2 from the germline V gene are LGHDT and YNNKEL (reference sequence). CDR3 length: 19 amino acids. CDR3 sequence reads: CASSRKFFGLAGSSYEQYF. The CDR3 nucleotides read TGTGCCAGCAGCCGAAAATTCTTCGGACTAGCGGGAAGCTCCTACGAGCAGTACTTC.

This clone showed up just once. The chain links TRBV23-1 to TRBJ2-7; 11 nucleotides match TRBD1. TRBV23-1 is assigned to the ORF class and has an uncertain function. This CDR3 has 16 amino acids. With V trimmed by 3 bases and J by 4 bases, 8 bases remained unmatched. The CDR3 here is CASSHQAGQGGYEQYF. The CDR3, as DNA: TGCGCCAGCAGTCACCAAGCGGGACAGGGGGGGTACGAGCAGTACTTC.

The chain employs TRBV5-1 and TRBJ1-1; D call uncertain. V lost 1 base, J lost 0 bases, and 13 bases lay in between. The CDR3 extends over 16 amino acids. The germline CDR1 and CDR2 sequences are SGHRS and YFSETQ. In nucleotides, the CDR3 is TGCGCCAGCAGCTTGTCCGAGTGGTACATGAACACTGAAGCTTTCTTT. Translation: CASSLSEWYMNTEAFF.

The table lists this clone with a few counts. The CDR3 DNA reads as TGTGCTAGTGGTTTGGCCACCGGGACAGGGGGCTTTTTCATCCGGGGCTACACCTTC. The encoded protein is CASGLATGTGGFFIRGYTF. V is TRBV12-5 and J is TRBJ1-2, with 12 positions matching TRBD1. Germline V lookup: CDR1 LGHNT, CDR2 FRNRAP. The V segment lost 1 base and the J segment 8 bases; nucleotides outside the gene matches: 17. The CDR3 has 19 residues. Complete variable domain (other parts from reference TRBV12-5 and TRBJ1-2): DARVTQTPRHKVTEMGQEVTMRCQPILGHNTVFWYRQTMMQGLELLAYFRNRAPLDDSGMPKDRFSAEMPDATLATLKIQPSEPRDSAVYFCASGLATGTGGFFIRGYTFGSGTRLTVV.

The chain joins TRBV28 to TRBJ1-4; D not certain. The CDR3 is 15 amino acids. V lost 6 bases and J 0 bases, leaving 11 bases between the germline ends. In germline, CDR1 is MDHEN, CDR2 SYDVKM. The CDR3 DNA is TGTGCCAGCAGGAGGAGGAGTCCAACTAATGAAAAACTGTTTTTT. Residues: CASRRRSPTNEKLFF.

This chain joins TRBV9 and TRBJ2-3, with D perhaps matching TRBD2 (6 bases). The CDR3 sequence is 15 residues long. Deletions cut 0 bases from V and 2 bases from J, with 10 bases between. From germline, CDR1 is SGDLS and CDR2 YYNGEE. CDR3 sequence reads: CASSVGTTNTDTQYF. CDR3 DNA: TGTGCCAGCAGCGTAGGGACTACAAACACAGATACGCAGTATTTT.

The chain joins TRBV5-4 to TRBJ2-3, with D possibly TRBD2 on 6 matching bases. Germline V gene data show CDR1 as SGHNT and CDR2 as YYREEE (reference sequence). V dropped 0 bases and J dropped 2 bases, with 10 bases sitting between them. This CDR3 contains 15 residues. The chain's CDR3 is CASSLEVAATDTQYF. The DNA of the CDR3 is TGTGCCAGCAGCTTGGAGGTAGCGGCCACAGATACGCAGTATTTT.

The chain uses TRBV2 and TRBJ2-4; D is undetermined. Trimming pared 3 bases from V and 0 bases from J, leaving 6 bases between. Per germline, CDR1 SNHLY and CDR2 FYNNEI. This CDR3 is built from 14 residues. CDR3 sequence (DNA): TGTGCCAGCAGTGACGACCTAGCCAAAAACATTCAGTACTTC. Amino acid sequence: CASSDDLAKNIQYF.

The chain has TRBV5-8 and TRBJ1-5; D unclear. The germline gives CDR1 SGHTS, CDR2 YDEGEE. Trimming stripped 2 bases from V and 3 bases from J, with 15 bases between. The CDR3 runs 16 residues. Here the CDR3 DNA reads TGTGCCAGCAGCTTTTCCGCTGGTCGGAACAATCAGCCCCAGCATTTT. Translated, it gives CASSFSAGRNNQPQHF.

The gene calls are TRBV5-1 and TRBJ1-3; D gene ambiguous. Germline CDR1 and CDR2: SGHRS and YFSETQ. This CDR3 has 16 amino acids. The ends were cut back, 0 bases at V and 2 bases at J, with 12 bases in the middle. The CDR3 sequence is CASSLAEGTTGNTIYF. The CDR3 DNA reads as TGCGCCAGCAGCTTGGCCGAGGGTACAACTGGAAACACCATATATTTT.

The V call is TRBV6-1, the J call TRBJ2-1; no definite D call. CDR1 MNHNS and CDR2 SASEGT come from the germline V gene. This CDR3 region has 14 residues. Trimming removed 1 base from V and 7 bases from J, with 11 bases in between. The CDR3, as DNA: TGTGCCAGCAGTGAAGGGGGTCCCGAGAATGAGCAGTTCTTC. Translating it yields CASSEGGPENEQFF.

This clone is a singleton in its sample. The chain uses TRBV4-1 and TRBJ2-5; weak D call: TRBD1 (8 bases). CDR1 MGHRA and CDR2 YSYEKL come from the germline V gene. Trimming took 5 bases from V and 7 from J, leaving 20 bases between them. CDR3 length equals 15 residues. CDR3 DNA: TGCGCCAGCAGCGCACGGACGACAGGGGAGGGGACCCAGTACTTC. This translates into CASSARTTGEGTQYF.

This chain uses TRBV10-1 with TRBJ2-7, with 7 bases matching TRBD1. CDR3 length: 13 amino acids. Germline CDR1 is WNHNN and CDR2 is SYGVQD (reference sequence). V gave up 4 bases and J gave up 7 bases; unmatched junction bases: 7. CDR3 coding DNA: TGCGCCAGCAGTGCGAACAGGGGTGGGGAGCAGTACTTC. This codes for CASSANRGGEQYF.

The rearrangement joins TRBV7-9 to TRBJ2-3, with 13 bases aligning to TRBD2. Germline V gene lookup returns CDR1 SEHNR and CDR2 FQNEAQ (reference sequence). V was clipped by 5 bases and J by 5 bases; unmatched bases: 7. The CDR3 extends over 16 amino acids. The CDR3 DNA follows: TGTGCCAGCAGCCAATGGACTAGCGGGGGAAGAGATACGCAGTATTTT. Translation gives CASSQWTSGGRDTQYF.

The rearrangement joins TRBV6-5 to TRBJ2-1, with 7 nucleotides matching TRBD1. Germline CDR1 is MNHEY and CDR2 is SVGAGI. The CDR3 runs to 14 residues. The junction had 9 bases not matched to a gene; V was cut back by 6 bases and J by 7 bases. The CDR3: CASSAGTVINEQFF. CDR3 DNA sequence: TGTGCCAGCAGCGCCGGGACAGTAATAAATGAGCAGTTCTTC.

This rearrangement joins TRBV14 to TRBJ1-2; the match to TRBD1 covers 9 bases. The V segment lost 2 bases and the J segment 6 bases; nucleotides outside the gene matches: 1. CDR1 and CDR2 from the germline V gene are SGHDN and FVKESK. The length of the CDR3 is 13 residues. The CDR3 DNA reads TGTGCCAGCAGCCAAAGGACAGGGGATGGCTACACCTTC. Its protein product is CASSQRTGDGYTF.

The chain links TRBV5-1 to TRBJ2-3; D perhaps matches TRBD2 (5 bases). The CDR3 length is 15 residues. Germline CDR1 and CDR2: SGHRS and YFSETQ. V was cut by 0 bases and J by 2 bases, with 10 bases left in between. This CDR3 is CASSLAGVVTDTQYF. The CDR3 coding sequence is TGCGCCAGCAGCTTGGCCGGGGTAGTCACAGATACGCAGTATTTT.

The count of this clone is one. The CDR3 is CASSLGQTQYF. Written as DNA, the CDR3 is TGTGCCAGCAGCTTAGGGCAGACCCAGTACTTC. The chain recombines TRBV11-2 with TRBJ2-5, with no clear D. V lost 1 base to trimming and J lost 6 bases, with 3 bases between them. This CDR3 comprises 11 residues. Germline lookup yields CDR1 SGHAT and CDR2 FQNNGV.

The J gene is TRBJ1-2, the V gene TRBV16; D is unclear. V was cut by 3 bases and J by 8 bases, with 13 bases left in between. Germline CDR1 is KGHSY and CDR2 is FQNENV. The CDR3 runs 13 residues. The CDR3 DNA is TGTGCCAGCAGCCAGGGGTCTGCTTGGGGCTACACCTTC. Its translation is CASSQGSAWGYTF.

This chain uses TRBV18 with TRBJ2-5; unclear D gene. This CDR3 comprises 14 residues. Per the germline V gene, CDR1 is KGHSH and CDR2 is LQKENI. Deletions cut 0 bases from V and 0 bases from J, with 5 bases between. CDR3 coding DNA: TGTGCCAGCTCACCACCGTCCGACCAAGAGACCCAGTACTTC. Its protein product is CASSPPSDQETQYF.

V is TRBV14 and J is TRBJ2-7, with D maybe TRBD1 (6 bases). Germline loops: CDR1 SGHDN, CDR2 FVKESK. Trimming took 4 bases from V and 5 from J, leaving 12 bases between them. This CDR3 has 13 amino acids. The CDR3: CASSRRTVHEQYF. The CDR3 region has the DNA TGTGCCAGCAGCCGACGGACAGTCCACGAGCAGTACTTC.

V and J are TRBV3-1 (or the pseudogene TRBV3-2) and TRBJ2-1; 15 bases match TRBD2. The CDR3 is 16 residues long. Germline CDR1 is LGHDT and CDR2 is YNNKEL (reference sequence). V gave up 4 bases and J gave up 9 bases; unmatched junction bases: 7. Here the CDR3 reads CASSPSGTSGGFEQFF. In DNA form, the CDR3 reads TGTGCCAGCAGCCCCAGTGGGACTAGCGGGGGGTTTGAGCAGTTCTTC.

A few counts support this clone. This chain joins TRBV18 and TRBJ1-1; possibly TRBD1 for D (6 bases). The germline V gene encodes CDR1 KGHSH and CDR2 LQKENI. The length of the CDR3 is 14 residues. V was trimmed by 5 bases and J by 6 bases, leaving 16 bases between them. CDR3 region: CASSGDRIFAEAFF. As DNA, the CDR3 is TGTGCCAGCTCAGGCGACAGGATATTCGCTGAAGCTTTCTTT.

This clone has just a few counts. The V gene is TRBV29-1, the J gene TRBJ1-1; D not certain. The V end was cut by 0 bases, the J end by 5 bases, with 19 bases between. Looked up from germline, CDR1 is SQVTM and CDR2 is ANQGSEA. This CDR3 region has 16 residues. The CDR3 spells CSVEDSRRLYTTEAFF. In nucleotides, the CDR3 is TGCAGCGTTGAAGACAGTCGGCGATTGTATACGACTGAAGCTTTCTTT.

The CDR3 DNA reads TGTGCCAGCAGCCGGACAGGCAATACGCAGTATTTT. It is translated as CASSRTGNTQYF. The chain uses TRBV12-3 or TRBV12-4 and TRBJ2-3; 7 bases are a match to TRBD1. J lost 7 bases, V lost 6 bases, and 4 bases had no gene match. This CDR3 region has 12 residues.

V and J are TRBV7-2 and TRBJ2-1; maybe TRBD2 (5 bases). The CDR3 covers 13 residues. Trimming took 2 bases from V and 5 from J, leaving 7 bases between them. Germline V gene data show CDR1 as SGHTA and CDR2 as FQGNSA. CDR3 sequence (DNA): TGTGCCAGCAGCTTATCGAGGGACAATGAGCAGTTCTTC. It is translated as CASSLSRDNEQFF. The full variable domain, in which reference TRBV7-2 and TRBJ2-1 provide the parts outside the CDR3, is GAGVSQSPSNKVTEKGKDVELRCDPISGHTALYWYRQSLGQGLEFLIYFQGNSAPDKSGLPSDRFSAERTGGSVSTLTIQRTQQEDSAVYLCASSLSRDNEQFFGPGTRLTVL.

The gene calls are TRBV6-5 and TRBJ2-7; TRBD2 aligns across 7 bases. The CDR3 length is 14 residues. Germline loops: CDR1 MNHEY, CDR2 SVGAGI. J was trimmed by 2 bases and V by 8 bases; bases with no gene match: 9. CDR3 sequence reads: CASWETSSAYEQYF. The CDR3 nucleotides are TGTGCCAGCTGGGAGACTAGCTCAGCCTACGAGCAGTACTTC.

The chain employs TRBV29-1 and TRBJ1-4, with 10 bases matching TRBD1. Germline V gives CDR1 SQVTM, CDR2 ANQGSEA. V shed 7 bases and J 5 bases; nucleotides not matched to a gene: 1. The length of the CDR3 is 12 residues. The CDR3 bases are TGCAGCGGGGGACAGGGGAATGAAAAACTGTTTTTT. Protein: CSGGQGNEKLFF.

The genes are TRBV30 and TRBJ2-7; 9 positions agree with TRBD1. The length of the CDR3 is 14 residues. V trimming: 5 bases; J trimming: 4 bases; junction bases outside the gene matches: 9. Germline V gene data show CDR1 as GTSNPN and CDR2 as SVGIG (reference sequence). The CDR3 bases are TGTGCCTGGGGGACAGGGCTACTACTTTACGAGCAGTACTTC. Amino acid sequence: CAWGTGLLLYEQYF.

V usage is TRBV27 and J usage is TRBJ2-1; either TRBD1 or TRBD2 may supply D (5 bases each). Germline V lookup: CDR1 MNHEY, CDR2 SMNVEV (reference sequence). The CDR3 length is 16 residues. The V and J ends lost 4 bases and 9 bases respectively, with 22 bases between them. CDR3 nucleotide sequence: TGTGCCAGCAGTTATATGGCCCTCGGGGCCGCCTTTGAGCAGTTCTTC. Its protein product is CASSYMALGAAFEQFF.